The rows below give T cell receptor beta chains drawn from one sample of a study of neurological immune-mediated disorders. MiXCR was run by TCRdb on the 5' RACE reads, yielding one entry per CDR3 protein. This repertoire shows roughly 48,000 distinct CDR3 sequences, approximately 11% found once; its top ten account for 7.5% to 9.5%. The sequenced material came from PBMCs. The receptors shown here come from a male donor with HTLV-1-associated myelopathy (HAM/TSP). Both conserved end residues are part of each CDR3. Each record gives: D gene, clone size, V gene, J gene, CDR3 DNA, CDR3 protein. A D gene is named only where the DNA matches it firmly. A clone size is listed for some rows: how often the clone was seen (once, few, many), or a class if it is expanded.

TRBD1,many,TRBV10-3,TRBJ2-5,TGTGCCATCAGTGAGGGACAGGGGTTCCAGTACTTC,CAISEGQGFQYF
-,many,TRBV7-2,TRBJ2-1,TGTGCCAGCAGCTTAGTTCGCCCAAGTGGTAATGAGCAGTTCTTC,CASSLVRPSGNEQFF
-,many,TRBV5-1,TRBJ2-1,TGCGCCAGCAGCTTGGTCGACTGGAATGAGCAGTTCTTC,CASSLVDWNEQFF
TRBD1,many,TRBV5-1,TRBJ1-6,TGCGCCAGCAGCGTCGGACAGGAAAATTCACCCCTCCACTTT,CASSVGQENSPLHF
-,many,TRBV9,TRBJ2-5,TGTGCCAGCAGCGTACAGCCGACAGGTGAAGAGACCCAGTACTTC,CASSVQPTGEETQYF
-,many,TRBV20-1,TRBJ1-1,TGCAGTGCTAGAGAGGGGTACACTGAAGCTTTCTTT,CSAREGYTEAFF
-,many,TRBV12-3/TRBV12-4,TRBJ1-1,TGTGCCAGCAGCCTTTTGAGTACTGAAGCTTTCTTT,CASSLLSTEAFF
-,-,TRBV18,TRBJ2-5,TGTGCCAACTCACCCGTACAGGCCCAAGAGACCCAGTACTTC,CANSPVQAQETQYF
-,many,TRBV21-1,TRBJ2-5,TGTGCCAGCTATCTTCGACGGCCTAAAGAGACCCAGTACTTC,CASYLRRPKETQYF
TRBD1,many,TRBV5-5,TRBJ2-5,TGTGCCAGCAGCGTGGGACAGATGATACAAGAGACCCAGTACTTC,CASSVGQMIQETQYF
-,many,TRBV20-1,TRBJ1-1,TGCAGTGCGTACAGTTTTGGGGACACTGAAGCTTTCTTT,CSAYSFGDTEAFF
-,many,TRBV3-1,TRBJ1-4,TGTGCCAGCAGCCAGGGGAGTCGCGGGGGGACTAATGAAAAACTGTTTTTT,CASSQGSRGGTNEKLFF
-,many,TRBV5-1,TRBJ2-5,TGCGCCAGCAGCTTGATGGGACCAGCAGAGACCCAGTACTTC,CASSLMGPAETQYF
-,-,TRBV5-1,TRBJ1-1,TGCGACAGCAGCCCGACATGGTTGATCACTGAAGCTTTCTTT,CDSSPTWLITEAFF
TRBD2,many,TRBV5-4,TRBJ2-1,TGTGCCAGCTTTTCTGGTGTCGGGGGGAGCTCCTACAATGAGCAGTTCTTC,CASFSGVGGSSYNEQFF
TRBD1,many,TRBV6-2/TRBV6-3,TRBJ1-6,TGTGCCAGCACCACGACAGGGGAATCAAGCTCCTATAATTCACCCCTCCACTTT,CASTTTGESSSYNSPLHF
-,many,TRBV7-2,TRBJ2-2,TGTGCCAGCAGCTTAGAAGCGAGCACCGGGGAGCTGTTTTTT,CASSLEASTGELFF
-,once,TRBV6-6,TRBJ1-3,TGTGCCAGCAGACCCGGAGCCTCCGGAAACATCATATATTTT,CASRPGASGNIIYF
-,-,TRBV20-1,TRBJ1-5,TGCAGTGCTAGTGGGGGGAATCAGCCCCAGCATTTT,CSASGGNQPQHF
-,-,TRBV20-1,TRBJ1-6,TGCAGTGCTAGAGGGGCCAGCTCACCCCTCCACTTT,CSARGASSPLHF
-,many,TRBV5-5,TRBJ2-3,TGTGCCAGCAGCTTGACCATAGACAGCACAGATACGCAGTATTTT,CASSLTIDSTDTQYF
-,few,TRBV29-1,TRBJ2-3,TGCAGCGTTGTGCAGGGTTCCGATACGCAGTATTTT,CSVVQGSDTQYF
TRBD1,many,TRBV7-6,TRBJ2-3,TGTGCCAGCAGCTTACGACAGGGGCTGGGCACAGATACGCAGTATTTT,CASSLRQGLGTDTQYF
-,many,TRBV20-1,TRBJ1-2,TGCAGTGCTAGGAAGCCCATCTATGGCTACACCTTC,CSARKPIYGYTF
-,many,TRBV3-1,TRBJ2-1,TGTGCCAGCAGCCAAGTACGAGGTAATGAGCAGTTCTTC,CASSQVRGNEQFF
-,-,TRBV5-1,TRBJ1-1,TGCGCCTCCTTCAAGGGGTTGATTGCAGGGGAGAACACTGAAGCTTTCTTT,CASFKGLIAGENTEAFF
-,many,TRBV29-1,TRBJ1-2,TGCAGCGTTAACCTCCAGGGAACCTATGGCTACACCTTC,CSVNLQGTYGYTF
-,many,TRBV29-1,TRBJ1-2,TGCAGCGTTGAAGATCTATCAGGGTATGGCTACACCTTC,CSVEDLSGYGYTF
-,-,TRBV20-1,TRBJ2-7,TGCAGTGCTCCCGGGACTCCAATATACGAGCAGTACTTC,CSAPGTPIYEQYF
TRBD1,many,TRBV6-2/TRBV6-3,TRBJ2-7,TGTGCCAGCAGTTACTCGGACAGGGGCGAGCAGTACTTC,CASSYSDRGEQYF
-,once,TRBV20-1,TRBJ2-2,TGCAGTGCTAGAAGGCGGGGTCGAGGACGGGAAACCGGGGCGCTGTTTTTT,CSARRRGRGRETGALFF
TRBD2,many,TRBV12-3/TRBV12-4,TRBJ2-1,TGTGCCAGCAGTTTCCCTAGCGGGGGGGCATCACCTGAGCAGTTCTTC,CASSFPSGGASPEQFF
TRBD1,-,TRBV11-2,TRBJ1-1,TGTGCCAGCAGCTTAGGGACAGGGGGAACTTTCTTT,CASSLGTGGTFF
TRBD2,few,TRBV5-1,TRBJ2-1,TGCGCCAGCAGCTGGGCGGGGGGGGCCTACAATGAGCAGTTCTTC,CASSWAGGAYNEQFF
TRBD1,many,TRBV7-9,TRBJ1-2,TGTGCCAGCAGCGGAGACGGGACAGGTCATGGCTACACCTTC,CASSGDGTGHGYTF
-,many,TRBV2,TRBJ2-7,TGTGCCAGCAGTGTCTACTCGAACTCCTACGAGCAGTACTTC,CASSVYSNSYEQYF
-,few,TRBV6-1,TRBJ2-7,TGTGCCAGCTCTCCAAACCGGAACGAGCAGTACTTC,CASSPNRNEQYF
-,many,TRBV14,TRBJ1-5,TGTGCCAGCAGCCAAGCAAGCAATCAGCCCCAGCATTTT,CASSQASNQPQHF
-,many,TRBV5-5,TRBJ1-2,TGTGCCAGCAGCTCGGGAGGGGGATCAGGCTATGGCTACACCTTC,CASSSGGGSGYGYTF
-,few,TRBV7-7,TRBJ2-7,TGTGCTAGCAGCTTAGGGACGCACTCCTACGAGCAGTACTTC,CASSLGTHSYEQYF
-,many,TRBV10-3,TRBJ2-2,TGTGCCACCTCGACAGGGAACACCGGGGAGCTGTTTTTT,CATSTGNTGELFF